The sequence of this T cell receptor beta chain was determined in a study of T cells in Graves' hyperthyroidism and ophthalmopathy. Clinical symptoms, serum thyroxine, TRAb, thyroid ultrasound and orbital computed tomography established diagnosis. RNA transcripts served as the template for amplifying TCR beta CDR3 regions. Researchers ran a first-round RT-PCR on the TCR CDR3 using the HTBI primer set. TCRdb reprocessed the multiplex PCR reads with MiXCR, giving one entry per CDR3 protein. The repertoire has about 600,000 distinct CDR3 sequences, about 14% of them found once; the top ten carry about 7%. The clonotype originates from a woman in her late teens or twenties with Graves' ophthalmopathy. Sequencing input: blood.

Here the CDR3 reads CASSYHRGGSAEKLFF. The CDR3 region has the DNA TGTGCCAGCAGTTACCACCGTGGGGGGTCTGCTGAAAAACTGTTTTTT. This chain joins TRBV6-6 and TRBJ1-4, with D perhaps matching TRBD1 (5 bases). V lost 2 bases to trimming and J lost 7 bases, with 17 bases between them. The CDR3 has 16 amino acids. The V gene's germline CDR1 is MNHNY and CDR2 SVGAGI (reference sequence).